The 20 T cell receptor beta chains below come from one sample, sequenced in a study of blood T cell repertoires in COVID-19. Generated by immunoSEQ multiplex PCR, the TCRdb table keeps only in-frame clones and is missing some. The data hold just under 350,000 clones, with around nine tenths observed a single time. Material: peripheral blood. Source of these receptors: a woman between 65 and 79 years old with COVID-19, enrolled during active disease.

This clone was observed a handful of times. The chain recombines TRBV24-1 with TRBJ2-1, with D possibly TRBD1 on 6 matching bases. The V end was cut by 0 bases, the J end by 7 bases, with 12 bases between. CDR1 and CDR2 from the germline V gene are KGHDR and SFDVKD. This CDR3 has 15 amino acids. The CDR3 bases are TGTGCCACCAGTGATTTGCGACAGGCGAAGAATGAGCAGTTCTTC. Translating gives CATSDLRQAKNEQFF.

The chain joins TRBV3-1 (or the pseudogene TRBV3-2) to TRBJ2-3; 7 nucleotides match TRBD1. The CDR3 covers 15 residues. The germline V gene encodes CDR1 LGHDT and CDR2 YNNKEL (reference sequence). V was pared by 4 bases and J by 3 bases, with 7 bases of the junction left unmatched. The CDR3 nucleotides read TGTGCCAGCAGCCCTCGACAGGGAATGACAGATACGCAGTATTTT. Its protein is CASSPRQGMTDTQYF.

The chain joins TRBV5-6 to TRBJ1-5; tentative D call: TRBD1 (5 bases). There are 14 residues in the CDR3. V was shortened by 6 bases and J by 4 bases, with 14 bases between the two germline ends. In germline, CDR1 is SGHDT, CDR2 YYEEEE. The CDR3 nucleotides are TGTGCCAGCACCCTGGGGGGACTAAATCAGCCCCAGCATTTT. It codes for CASTLGGLNQPQHF.

V and J are TRBV28 and TRBJ1-4; 7 nucleotides line up with TRBD1. Losses at the gene ends were 6 bases for V and 5 bases for J; bases not matched to a gene: 9. CDR3 length: 15 residues. From germline, CDR1 is MDHEN and CDR2 SYDVKM. The chain's CDR3 is CASSTGAAKNEKLFF. As DNA, the CDR3 is TGTGCCAGCAGCACAGGGGCAGCTAAAAATGAAAAACTGTTTTTT.

This clone appeared a few times. This chain joins TRBV24-1 and TRBJ1-2; D unresolved. The CDR3 sequence is 15 residues long. From germline, CDR1 is KGHDR and CDR2 SFDVKD. V gave up 3 bases and J gave up 4 bases, with 14 bases separating them. The CDR3 DNA is TGTGCCACCAGTGATCCCACAGAAGACCCCTATGGCTACACCTTC. The encoded protein is CATSDPTEDPYGYTF.

V is TRBV15 and J is TRBJ2-1; perhaps TRBD1 as D (6 bases). The CDR3 has 13 amino acids. V lost 5 bases, J lost 9 bases, and 14 bases lay in between. CDR1 is LNHNV and CDR2 is YYDKDF in the germline V gene (reference sequence). The CDR3, as DNA: TGTGCCACCAGCCCACGCCAGGGGAGTGAGCAGTTCTTC. The encoded protein is CATSPRQGSEQFF.

J is TRBJ1-1 and V is TRBV19; 7 bases map to TRBD1. J was trimmed by 1 base and V by 5 bases; bases with no gene match: 7. The CDR3 extends over 15 amino acids. From germline, CDR1 is LNHDA and CDR2 SQIVND (reference sequence). CDR3 coding DNA: TGTGCCAGTAGTGGGTACAGGGGTCAGAACACTGAAGCTTTCTTT. Its protein product is CASSGYRGQNTEAFF. Full variable domain (remainder filled in from reference TRBV19 and TRBJ1-1): DGGITQSPKYLFRKEGQNVTLSCEQNLNHDAMYWYRQDPGQGLRLIYYSQIVNDFQKGDIAEGYSVSREKKESFPLTVTSAQKNPTAFYLCASSGYRGQNTEAFFGQGTRLTVV.

This clone was recorded once. The chain has TRBV29-1 and TRBJ2-1; 7 positions agree with TRBD1. Germline V lookup: CDR1 SQVTM, CDR2 ANQGSEA. V shed 1 base and J 7 bases; nucleotides not matched to a gene: 10. This CDR3 region has 15 residues. This CDR3 is CSVEAEDRLENEQFF. In DNA form, the CDR3 reads TGCAGCGTTGAAGCCGAGGACAGGCTGGAGAATGAGCAGTTCTTC.

This chain links TRBV9 with TRBJ2-1, with a possible D match to TRBD1 (6 bases). Between the trimmed V and J ends, which lost 0 bases and 4 bases, there was a span of 11 bases. The CDR3 covers 15 residues. The V gene's germline CDR1 is SGDLS and CDR2 YYNGEE. This CDR3 reads CASSVVADRYNEQFF. The CDR3 nucleotides read TGTGCCAGCAGCGTAGTGGCCGACAGGTACAATGAGCAGTTCTTC.

A few counts support this clone. Other nucleotide sequences from this sample produce the same CDR3. This rearrangement joins TRBV10-3 to TRBJ2-5; 14 bases are a match to TRBD2. V was pared by 9 bases and J by 1 base, with 4 bases of the junction left unmatched. From germline, CDR1 is ENHRY and CDR2 SYGVKD. This CDR3 has 15 residues. The CDR3 protein is CAISTSGGAQETQYF. The CDR3 nucleotides are TGTGCCATTTCGACTAGCGGGGGGGCCCAAGAGACCCAGTACTTC.

This chain connects TRBV2 to TRBJ2-7; weak D call: TRBD1 (6 bases). The germline CDR1 and CDR2 sequences are SNHLY and FYNNEI. The CDR3 runs to 12 residues. V lost 8 bases to trimming and J lost 0 bases, with 8 bases between them. CDR3 loop: CASGTRSYEQYF. For the CDR3, the DNA is TGTGCCAGCGGGACACGCTCCTACGAGCAGTACTTC.

The chain carries TRBV18 and TRBJ1-2; 9 nucleotides agree with TRBD1. The germline gives CDR1 KGHSH, CDR2 LQKENI. J gave up 4 bases and V 2 bases, and 5 bases lay outside the gene matches. The CDR3 sequence is 15 residues long. CDR3 in amino acids: CASSPRGQGSYGYTF. The CDR3 coding sequence is TGTGCCAGCTCACCAAGAGGACAGGGGAGCTATGGCTACACCTTC.

This clone was counted once. V and J are TRBV5-6 and TRBJ2-4; D not resolved. CDR3 length: 16 amino acids. Looked up from germline, CDR1 is SGHDT and CDR2 is YYEEEE. V lost 4 bases, J lost 0 bases, and 14 bases lay in between. The CDR3 loop is CASSLLPFIAKNIQYF. In DNA, the CDR3 is TGTGCCAGCAGCCTCCTCCCCTTTATAGCCAAAAACATTCAGTACTTC.

The chain joins TRBV5-4 to TRBJ1-1, with 9 nucleotides matching TRBD1. CDR1 and CDR2 from the germline V gene are SGHNT and YYREEE (reference sequence). V shed 3 bases, J shed 1 base, and the junction held 10 bases outside the gene matches. The CDR3 length is 17 residues. CDR3 protein: CASSSPRPGQGNTEAFF. CDR3 nucleotide sequence: TGTGCCAGCAGCTCCCCGCGACCGGGACAGGGGAACACTGAAGCTTTCTTT. The whole variable domain, filled in from reference TRBV5-4 and TRBJ1-1, reads ETGVTQSPTHLIKTRGQQVTLRCSSQSGHNTVSWYQQALGQGPQFIFQYYREEENGRGNFPPRFSGLQFPNYSSELNVNALELDDSALYLCASSSPRPGQGNTEAFFGQGTRLTVV.

The chain uses TRBV5-1 and TRBJ1-2, with D unclear. Per the germline V gene, CDR1 is SGHRS and CDR2 is YFSETQ. This CDR3 comprises 16 residues. The V gene lost 3 bases and the J gene lost 4 bases, with 19 bases spanning the gap. CDR3: CASSSSLSVTSYGYTF. CDR3 nucleotide sequence: TGCGCCAGCAGCTCCTCGTTATCGGTTACGTCCTATGGCTACACCTTC.

The rearrangement joins TRBV15 to TRBJ1-1; TRBD1 matches 7 bases. V was clipped by 3 bases and J by 5 bases; unmatched bases: 3. Germline values: CDR1 LNHNV, CDR2 YYDKDF (reference sequence). This CDR3 is built from 13 residues. CDR3 in amino acids: CATSSTGETEAFF. The CDR3 DNA reads TGTGCCACCAGCAGTACAGGGGAGACTGAAGCTTTCTTT.

This clone was detected only once. The rearrangement joins TRBV29-1 to TRBJ2-7, with a weak D call TRBD1 (5 bases). Trimming took 7 bases from V and 3 from J, leaving 10 bases between them. Germline CDR1 SQVTM, CDR2 ANQGSEA. The CDR3 totals 11 residues. DNA of the CDR3: TGCAGCGCCGGACACGACTACGAGCAGTACTTC. This codes for CSAGHDYEQYF.

This CDR3 is CASSLSGNQPQHF. The CDR3 region has the DNA TGTGCCAGCAGCTTGAGCGGGAATCAGCCCCAGCATTTT. This rearrangement joins TRBV7-9 to TRBJ1-5; D not certain. This CDR3 has 13 residues. The V end was cut by 3 bases, the J end by 4 bases, with 7 bases between. Germline assignment: CDR1 SEHNR and CDR2 FQNEAQ (reference sequence).

The V and J genes are TRBV6-6 and TRBJ1-1, with D possibly being TRBD1 (6 bases). The germline V and J ends were trimmed by 9 bases and 5 bases, with 22 bases remaining between them. The CDR3 runs 15 residues. The V gene's germline CDR1 is MNHNY and CDR2 SVGAGI (reference sequence). The CDR3 spells CASYREGELRTEAFF. CDR3 nucleotide sequence: TGTGCCAGTTACAGGGAGGGGGAATTAAGGACTGAAGCTTTCTTT.

The chain recombines TRBV4-2 with TRBJ2-1, with 9 bases lining up with TRBD2. With V trimmed by 0 bases and J by 2 bases, 2 bases remained unmatched. This CDR3 contains 16 residues. The germline V gene encodes CDR1 LGHNA and CDR2 YNFKEQ. CDR3 nucleotides: TGTGCCAGCAGCCAAGAAATAGCGGGGGCCTACAATGAGCAGTTCTTC. Amino acid sequence: CASSQEIAGAYNEQFF.